One and the same sample provided the 30 T cell receptor beta chains below, sequenced in a study of blood T cell repertoires in COVID-19. Sequenced by immunoSEQ multiplex PCR; TCRdb stores in-frame clones only, minus some. Here the sample spans 470,000 or so clones, roughly 90% being singletons. The specimen sequenced was peripheral blood. The receptors stem from a woman in her twenties or thirties with acute or convalescent COVID-19.

The CDR3, as DNA: TGTGCCAGCAGCTCAGATCGGACAGGGCGGGAAAAACTGTTTTTT. As protein: CASSSDRTGREKLFF. This chain uses TRBV3-1 (or the pseudogene TRBV3-2) with TRBJ1-4; 8 nucleotides agree with TRBD1. The J segment lost 8 bases and the V segment lost 5 bases, leaving 10 bases of the junction unmatched. The germline CDR1 and CDR2 sequences are LGHDT and YNNKEL (reference sequence). The CDR3 is 15 amino acids.

CDR3 in amino acids: CASWAQTYSRTDTQYF. For the CDR3, the DNA is TGTGCCAGCTGGGCACAAACCTATTCCAGGACAGATACGCAGTATTTT. The genes are TRBV2 and TRBJ2-3; D not resolved. CDR1 and CDR2 from the germline V gene are SNHLY and FYNNEI. The V end was cut by 8 bases, the J end by 3 bases, with 21 bases between. This CDR3 comprises 16 residues. The full variable domain, with the rest looked up from reference TRBV2 and TRBJ2-3, is EPEVTQTPSHQVTQMGQEVILRCVPISNHLYFYWYRQILGQKVEFLVSFYNNEISEKSEIFDDQFSVERPDGSNFTLKIRSTKLEDSAMYFCASWAQTYSRTDTQYFGPGTRLTVL.

This chain joins TRBV5-5 and TRBJ2-7; 9 bases are shared with TRBD1. The CDR3 runs to 15 residues. V gave up 5 bases and J gave up 9 bases; unmatched junction bases: 15. The V gene's germline CDR1 is SGHKS and CDR2 YYEKEE (reference sequence). CDR3 coding DNA: TGTGCCAGCAGGCTGCCGGGACAGGGTATGTCGTGGCAGTACTTC. Amino acids: CASRLPGQGMSWQYF.

The gene calls are TRBV7-8 and TRBJ2-1, with 10 bases aligning to TRBD2. Trimming at V came to 1 base and at J to 5 bases, leaving 8 bases not matched to a gene. The CDR3 has 17 amino acids. The germline CDR1 and CDR2 sequences are SGHVS and FQNEAQ. This CDR3 is CASSLVRGTSVDNEQFF. Here the CDR3 DNA reads TGTGCCAGCAGCTTAGTTCGTGGGACTAGCGTGGACAATGAGCAGTTCTTC.

The chain recombines TRBV10-3 with TRBJ1-4, with 7 bases aligning to TRBD1. Germline CDR1 ENHRY, CDR2 SYGVKD. This CDR3 region has 12 residues. J gave up 8 bases and V 10 bases, and 7 bases lay outside the gene matches. For the CDR3, the DNA is TGTGCCAGCGGAACAGGGGCGGAAAAACTGTTTTTT. It codes for CASGTGAEKLFF.

The chain carries TRBV3-1 (or the pseudogene TRBV3-2) and TRBJ1-1; D is unresolved. This CDR3 has 15 residues. Deletions cut 4 bases from V and 2 bases from J, with 14 bases between. From germline, CDR1 is LGHDT and CDR2 YNNKEL (reference sequence). The CDR3 protein is CASSPRGAVNTEAFF. The CDR3 nucleotides read TGTGCCAGCAGCCCCCGTGGAGCAGTTAACACTGAAGCTTTCTTT.

This clone was counted a few times. The rearrangement joins TRBV29-1 to TRBJ1-3; 8 nucleotides align to TRBD1. Trimming removed 7 bases from V and 4 bases from J; junction bases left unmatched: 6. Per the germline V gene, CDR1 is SQVTM and CDR2 is ANQGSEA. The CDR3 is 13 residues long. CDR3 bases: TGCAGCGCCGTTGACAGGGGAGGAAACACCATATATTTT. Translation: CSAVDRGGNTIYF.

This rearrangement joins TRBV4-2 to TRBJ2-7; the D gene is possibly TRBD1 (6 bases). Between the trimmed V and J ends, which lost 0 bases and 3 bases, there was a span of 15 bases. The CDR3 length is 16 residues. The V gene's germline CDR1 is LGHNA and CDR2 YNFKEQ. DNA of the CDR3: TGTGCCAGCAGCCAAGAAAGTAACAGGGCGATCTACGAGCAGTACTTC. Its protein is CASSQESNRAIYEQYF.

The CDR3 here is CATKPAGATDTQYF. In DNA, the CDR3 is TGTGCCACAAAACCCGCAGGGGCCACAGATACGCAGTATTTT. This chain uses TRBV27 with TRBJ2-3; D might be TRBD1 (6 bases). The V and J ends lost 10 bases and 2 bases respectively, with 16 bases between them. The germline V gene encodes CDR1 MNHEY and CDR2 SMNVEV (reference sequence). This CDR3 is built from 14 residues.

This rearrangement joins TRBV10-2 to TRBJ2-7, with D perhaps matching TRBD1 (6 bases). Germline CDR1 reads WSHSY; CDR2 reads SAAADI. The CDR3 runs to 14 residues. V was cut by 2 bases and J by 5 bases, with 13 bases left in between. The CDR3 here is CASSETGRNHEQYF. CDR3 coding DNA: TGCGCCAGCAGTGAGACAGGGAGAAACCACGAGCAGTACTTC.

CDR3 region: CASSFGLGAESSYNEQFF. Here the CDR3 DNA reads TGTGCCAGCAGCTTTGGTCTGGGGGCGGAGAGCTCCTACAATGAGCAGTTCTTC. The chain is built from TRBV5-4 and TRBJ2-1; possible D gene TRBD1, 6 bases. Deletions cut 2 bases from V and 0 bases from J, with 18 bases between. Per germline, CDR1 SGHNT and CDR2 YYREEE (reference sequence). The CDR3 is 18 residues long.

This clone was seen once. This chain uses TRBV20-1 with TRBJ1-1, with D unresolved. Trimming removed 3 bases from V and 4 bases from J, with 6 bases in between. Germline V gene data show CDR1 as DFQATT and CDR2 as SNEGSKA (reference sequence). The length of the CDR3 is 11 residues. In DNA form, the CDR3 reads TGCAGTGCTAGTGGGCTCACTGAAGCTTTCTTT. Amino acids: CSASGLTEAFF.

The chain couples TRBV7-9 to TRBJ1-2; 7 nucleotides agree with TRBD1. The junction had 7 bases not matched to a gene; V was cut back by 5 bases and J by 4 bases. Germline values: CDR1 SEHNR, CDR2 FQNEAQ (reference sequence). The CDR3 covers 14 residues. The CDR3 region is CASSQGGQPYGYTF. In DNA, the CDR3 is TGTGCCAGCAGCCAAGGGGGACAGCCCTATGGCTACACCTTC.

In its sample, this clone was seen once. The V and J genes are TRBV24-1 and TRBJ2-5, with 8 bases aligning to TRBD1. Germline CDR1 reads KGHDR; CDR2 reads SFDVKD. Trimming at V came to 3 bases and at J to 5 bases, leaving 4 bases not matched to a gene. The CDR3 consists of 14 residues. CDR3 protein: CATSDPTGGETQYF. CDR3 bases: TGTGCCACCAGTGATCCCACAGGGGGGGAGACCCAGTACTTC.

The chain has TRBV28 and TRBJ1-5; D is perhaps TRBD1 (5 bases). Germline V lookup: CDR1 MDHEN, CDR2 SYDVKM. The CDR3 sequence is 15 residues long. Trimming removed 3 bases from V and 1 base from J, with 10 bases in between. Here the CDR3 reads CASSLRGFSNQPQHF. The CDR3 DNA reads TGTGCCAGCAGTTTGCGGGGGTTCAGCAATCAGCCCCAGCATTTT.

The chain couples TRBV29-1 to TRBJ2-1, with D uncertain. The CDR3 runs to 15 residues. V was clipped by 1 base and J by 0 bases, with 10 bases between them. CDR1 SQVTM and CDR2 ANQGSEA come from the germline V gene. CDR3 DNA sequence: TGCAGCGTTGAAGGGCCCATTAACTCCTACAATGAGCAGTTCTTC. It specifies CSVEGPINSYNEQFF.

This chain connects TRBV30 to TRBJ1-5, with D perhaps matching TRBD1 (5 bases). Germline-derived CDR1 and CDR2 are GTSNPN and SVGIG (reference sequence). Trimming removed 2 bases from V and 1 base from J, with 15 bases in between. This CDR3 is 16 amino acids long. CDR3 nucleotide sequence: TGTGCCTGGAGTACCCCGGGGGGGTCGAGCAATCAGCCCCAGCATTTT. This sequence encodes CAWSTPGGSSNQPQHF. The variable domain in full, completed from reference TRBV30 and TRBJ1-5, reads SQTIHQWPATLVQPVGSPLSLECTVEGTSNPNLYWYRQAAGRGLQLLFYSVGIGQISSEVPQNLSASRPQDRQFILSSKKLLLSDSGFYLCAWSTPGGSSNQPQHFGDGTRLSIL.

V gene TRBV6-6 combines with J gene TRBJ2-7, with D maybe TRBD1 (6 bases). This CDR3 contains 15 residues. V dropped 5 bases and J dropped 2 bases, with 16 bases sitting between them. Germline-derived CDR1 and CDR2 are MNHNY and SVGAGI (reference sequence). The CDR3 sequence is CASSRRRDKAYEQYF. The DNA of the CDR3 is TGTGCCAGCAGTCGGCGCCGGGACAAAGCCTACGAGCAGTACTTC.

The chain couples TRBV5-6 to TRBJ2-2, with TRBD2 matching over 7 bases. CDR3 size: 16 residues. Trimming removed 0 bases from V and 0 bases from J; junction bases left unmatched: 2. CDR1 and CDR2 from the germline V gene are SGHDT and YYEEEE. This chain's CDR3 is CASSLELASNTGELFF. As DNA, the CDR3 is TGTGCCAGCAGCTTGGAACTAGCGTCGAACACCGGGGAGCTGTTTTTT.

This chain connects TRBV30 to TRBJ2-7; the match to TRBD1 covers 10 bases. The CDR3 extends over 14 amino acids. Germline V CDR1 and CDR2: GTSNPN, SVGIG (reference sequence). The V gene end was trimmed by 4 bases and the J gene end by 4 bases; junction bases not matched to a gene: 7. In nucleotides, the CDR3 is TGTGCCTGGATACCGGGACAGGGGATGTACGAGCAGTACTTC. Translating gives CAWIPGQGMYEQYF.

The chain has TRBV30 and TRBJ2-2; a weak D match, TRBD1 (5 bases). From germline, CDR1 is GTSNPN and CDR2 SVGIG (reference sequence). The CDR3 covers 14 residues. The V and J ends lost 5 bases and 2 bases respectively, with 12 bases between them. The CDR3, as DNA: TGTGCCTGGGAAAAGACAGAAAACACCGGGGAGCTGTTTTTT. Amino acids: CAWEKTENTGELFF.

The chain uses TRBV5-4 and TRBJ2-5; 8 bases align to TRBD1. Trimming took 4 bases from V and 5 from J; bases not matched to a gene: 13. CDR3 length: 16 residues. Germline loops: CDR1 SGHNT, CDR2 YYREEE (reference sequence). The CDR3 DNA follows: TGTGCCAGCAGCCCCCGAGGTCAGGGGGCGTATGAGACCCAGTACTTC. Amino acid sequence: CASSPRGQGAYETQYF.

The CDR3 region is CASSITGSSNEQFF. CDR3 in DNA: TGTGCCAGCAGTATAACAGGATCGAGCAATGAGCAGTTCTTC. The V and J genes are TRBV6-5 and TRBJ2-1, with D perhaps matching TRBD1 (5 bases). V was cut by 5 bases and J by 6 bases, with 14 bases left in between. The CDR3 length is 14 residues. The germline V gene has CDR1 MNHEY and CDR2 SVGAGI.

The V call is TRBV5-1, the J call TRBJ1-2; perhaps TRBD1 as D (6 bases). The germline CDR1 and CDR2 sequences are SGHRS and YFSETQ. The V end was cut by 4 bases, the J end by 7 bases, with 23 bases between. The CDR3 sequence is 16 residues long. Here the CDR3 reads CASSPGPGGRGSGYTF. Written as DNA, the CDR3 is TGCGCCAGCAGCCCGGGACCTGGGGGCCGAGGGTCTGGCTACACCTTC.

The CDR3 is CASSSTDRSGELFF. In DNA form, the CDR3 reads TGTGCCAGCAGCTCGACCGACAGGTCCGGGGAGCTGTTTTTT. The chain combines TRBV5-8 with TRBJ2-2; TRBD1 might be the D (6 bases). The V end lost 3 bases, the J end lost 6 bases, and 12 bases lay between the germline ends. The CDR3 covers 14 residues. The germline gives CDR1 SGHTS, CDR2 YDEGEE.

This clone was seen just once. The rearrangement joins TRBV6-6 to TRBJ1-1; D unclear. CDR1 and CDR2 (germline): MNHNY, SVGAGI (reference sequence). This CDR3 is built from 14 residues. Trimming left V 6 bases short and J 8 bases short, with 19 bases between. CDR3 region: CASSRTAAGTEAFF. In DNA, the CDR3 is TGTGCCAGCAGCCGGACTGCCGCAGGTACAGAAGCTTTCTTT.

The chain combines TRBV9 with TRBJ2-3, with D possibly TRBD2 on 5 matching bases. Germline CDR1 is SGDLS and CDR2 is YYNGEE. V was shortened by 0 bases and J by 3 bases, with 11 bases between the two germline ends. This CDR3 is built from 15 residues. The CDR3 sequence: CASSVAGKFTDTQYF. The CDR3 DNA sequence: TGTGCCAGCAGCGTAGCGGGGAAGTTTACAGATACGCAGTATTTT.

This rearrangement joins TRBV4-1 to TRBJ2-7; TRBD1 is a possible D gene (6 bases). Trimming stripped 4 bases from V and 6 bases from J, with 10 bases between. CDR1 and CDR2 (germline): MGHRA, YSYEKL. This CDR3 is 12 amino acids long. The CDR3 bases are TGCGCCAGCAGCCCAGGACAGTTCGAGCAGTACTTC. It yields the protein CASSPGQFEQYF.

This rearrangement joins TRBV15 to TRBJ1-2; D uncertain. V was clipped by 5 bases and J by 2 bases, with 9 bases between them. Germline CDR1 reads LNHNV; CDR2 reads YYDKDF (reference sequence). This CDR3 has 13 residues. CDR3: CATSGGQNYGYTF. CDR3 in DNA: TGTGCCACCAGCGGTGGGCAAAACTATGGCTACACCTTC.

The V call is TRBV24-1, the J call TRBJ2-5, with D possibly matching TRBD1 (6 bases). Trimming left V 4 bases short and J 1 base short, with 12 bases between. Germline CDR1 and CDR2: KGHDR and SFDVKD. This CDR3 is 15 amino acids long. The CDR3 protein is CATSDPDRTQETQYF. The CDR3 region has the DNA TGTGCCACCAGTGACCCTGACAGGACCCAAGAGACCCAGTACTTC.